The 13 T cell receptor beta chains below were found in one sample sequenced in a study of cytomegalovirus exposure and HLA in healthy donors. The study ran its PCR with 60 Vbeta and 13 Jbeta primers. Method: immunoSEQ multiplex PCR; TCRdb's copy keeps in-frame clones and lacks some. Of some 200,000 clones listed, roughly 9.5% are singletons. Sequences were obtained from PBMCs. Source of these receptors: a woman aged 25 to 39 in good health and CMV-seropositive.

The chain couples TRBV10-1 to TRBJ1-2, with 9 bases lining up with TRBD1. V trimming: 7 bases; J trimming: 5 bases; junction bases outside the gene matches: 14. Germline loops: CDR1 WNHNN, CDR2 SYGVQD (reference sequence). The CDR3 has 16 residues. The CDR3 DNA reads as TGCGCCAGCACCCGCCCGAGGGACAGGGTGGGTTATGGCTACACCTTC. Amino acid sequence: CASTRPRDRVGYGYTF.

CDR3 in DNA: TGTGCCAGCAATGAACGACAGGGGACTAATGAAAAACTGTTTTTT. It encodes CASNERQGTNEKLFF. The J gene is TRBJ1-4, the V gene TRBV6-6, with 8 bases matching TRBD1. The CDR3 totals 15 residues. The V gene's germline CDR1 is MNHNY and CDR2 SVGAGI (reference sequence). V shed 7 bases, J shed 2 bases, and the junction held 6 bases outside the gene matches.

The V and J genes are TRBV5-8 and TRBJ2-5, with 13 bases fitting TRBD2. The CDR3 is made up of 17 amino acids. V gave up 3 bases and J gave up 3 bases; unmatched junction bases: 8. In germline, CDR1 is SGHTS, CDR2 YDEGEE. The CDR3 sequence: CASSSDVGLAGEETQYF. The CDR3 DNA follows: TGTGCCAGCAGCTCTGACGTCGGACTAGCGGGAGAAGAGACCCAGTACTTC.

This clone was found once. This CDR3 reads CASSLDSFGRLARDTDTQYF. The CDR3 coding sequence is TGTGCCAGCAGCTTAGATTCCTTTGGGAGGCTAGCGCGAGACACAGATACGCAGTATTTT. The chain recombines TRBV11-2 with TRBJ2-3, with TRBD2 as a possible D gene (6 bases). From germline, CDR1 is SGHAT and CDR2 FQNNGV. Deletions cut 0 bases from V and 2 bases from J, with 24 bases between. The CDR3 contains 20 residues.

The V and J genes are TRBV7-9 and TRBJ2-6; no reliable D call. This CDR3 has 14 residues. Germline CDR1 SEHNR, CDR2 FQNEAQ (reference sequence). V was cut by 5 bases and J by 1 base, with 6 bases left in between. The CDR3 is CASSTTSGANVLTF. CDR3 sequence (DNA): TGTGCCAGCAGCACGACTTCTGGGGCCAACGTCCTGACTTTC. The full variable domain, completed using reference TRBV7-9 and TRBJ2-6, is DTGVSQNPRHKITKRGQNVTFRCDPISEHNRLYWYRQTLGQGPEFLTYFQNEAQLEKSRLLSDRFSAERPKGSFSTLEIQRTEQGDSAMYLCASSTTSGANVLTFGAGSRLTVL.

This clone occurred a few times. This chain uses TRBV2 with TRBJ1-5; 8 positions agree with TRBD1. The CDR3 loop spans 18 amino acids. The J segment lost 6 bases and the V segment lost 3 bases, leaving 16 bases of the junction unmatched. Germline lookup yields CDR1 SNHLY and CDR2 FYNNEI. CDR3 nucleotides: TGTGCCAGCAGTGAGTCCCCGGGACAGGTCTTCCCACGTCAGCCCCAGCATTTT. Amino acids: CASSESPGQVFPRQPQHF.

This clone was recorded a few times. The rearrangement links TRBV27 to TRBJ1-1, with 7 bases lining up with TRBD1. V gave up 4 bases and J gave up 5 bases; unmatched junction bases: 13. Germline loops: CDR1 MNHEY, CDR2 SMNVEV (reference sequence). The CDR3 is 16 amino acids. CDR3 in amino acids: CASSSPSDRVGTEAFF. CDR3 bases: TGTGCCAGCAGTTCACCCAGTGACAGGGTGGGGACTGAAGCTTTCTTT.

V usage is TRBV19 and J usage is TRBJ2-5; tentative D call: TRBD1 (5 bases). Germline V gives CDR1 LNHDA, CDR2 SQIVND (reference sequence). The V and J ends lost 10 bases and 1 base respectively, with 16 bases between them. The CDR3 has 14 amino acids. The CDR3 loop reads CATRPRQIQETQYF. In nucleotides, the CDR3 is TGTGCCACCAGGCCTCGACAGATCCAAGAGACCCAGTACTTC.

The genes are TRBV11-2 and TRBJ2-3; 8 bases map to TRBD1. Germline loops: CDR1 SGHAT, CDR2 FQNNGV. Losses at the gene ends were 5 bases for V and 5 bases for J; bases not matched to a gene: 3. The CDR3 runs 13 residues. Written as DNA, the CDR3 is TGTGCCAGCAGCACCGACAGGGGAGATACGCAGTATTTT. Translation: CASSTDRGDTQYF.

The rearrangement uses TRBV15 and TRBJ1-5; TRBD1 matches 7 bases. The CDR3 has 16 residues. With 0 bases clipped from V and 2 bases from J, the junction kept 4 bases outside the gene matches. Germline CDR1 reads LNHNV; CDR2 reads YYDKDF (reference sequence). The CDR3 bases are TGTGCCACCAGCAGAGATAGAGGGGGCGGCAATCAGCCCCAGCATTTT. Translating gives CATSRDRGGGNQPQHF.

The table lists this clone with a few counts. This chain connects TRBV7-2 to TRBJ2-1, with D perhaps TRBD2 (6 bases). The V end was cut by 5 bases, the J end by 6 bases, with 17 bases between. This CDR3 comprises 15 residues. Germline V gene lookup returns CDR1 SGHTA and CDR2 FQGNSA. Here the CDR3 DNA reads TGTGCCAGCAGCCAAGGCCGGGACTCTCTCAATGAGCAGTTCTTC. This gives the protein CASSQGRDSLNEQFF.

The CDR3 loop is CASSSGDSLDNEQFF. CDR3 sequence (DNA): TGTGCCAGCAGCTCAGGGGACAGCCTTGACAATGAGCAGTTCTTC. The chain carries TRBV7-3 and TRBJ2-1; 7 nucleotides match TRBD1. Germline V gene sequence: CDR1 SGHTA, CDR2 FQGTGA. V lost 4 bases and J lost 5; bases outside the gene matches: 8. There are 15 residues in the CDR3.

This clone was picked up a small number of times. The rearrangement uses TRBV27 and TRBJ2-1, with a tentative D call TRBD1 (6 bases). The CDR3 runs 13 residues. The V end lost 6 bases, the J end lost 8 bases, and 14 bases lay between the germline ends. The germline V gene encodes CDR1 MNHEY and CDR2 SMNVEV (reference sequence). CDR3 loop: CASRPYRADEQFF. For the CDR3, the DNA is TGTGCCAGCAGACCTTACAGGGCCGATGAGCAGTTCTTC.